A single sample is the source of the 17 T cell receptor beta chains below, sequenced in a study of control samples from healthy donors and cancer patients. The table came from immunoSEQ multiplex PCR; TCRdb's copy has only in-frame clones and leaves some out. The sample lists tens of thousands of clones, about 87% occurring once. Material for sequencing was blood. The receptors here all came from a woman in her seventies in good health.

The chain links TRBV6-5 to TRBJ1-1; TRBD1 agrees at 8 bases. Germline V gene lookup returns CDR1 MNHEY and CDR2 SVGAGI. V shed 8 bases and J 4 bases; nucleotides not matched to a gene: 6. CDR3 size: 13 residues. CDR3 coding DNA: TGTGCCAGCTCCAGGGGGCAACTCACTGAAGCTTTCTTT. Its protein is CASSRGQLTEAFF.

The rearrangement uses TRBV11-3 and TRBJ2-7; D unclear. This CDR3 region has 13 residues. V dropped 4 bases and J dropped 8 bases, with 15 bases sitting between them. From germline, CDR1 is SGHNT and CDR2 YENEEA. CDR3 coding DNA: TGTGCCAGCAGCTCGTCGAGTCAGTCCCAGCAGTACTTC. Protein: CASSSSSQSQQYF.

The chain uses TRBV5-4 and TRBJ1-4, with 10 bases lining up with TRBD1. Unmatched junction bases numbered 6, after V lost 3 bases and J lost 7 bases. The CDR3 is made up of 15 amino acids. The V gene's germline CDR1 is SGHNT and CDR2 YYREEE (reference sequence). CDR3 coding DNA: TGTGCCAGCAGCTCCGCCGGGACAGGGGCTGAAAAACTGTTTTTT. Its translation: CASSSAGTGAEKLFF.

This rearrangement joins TRBV7-9 to TRBJ1-1, with D unresolved. The CDR3 totals 18 residues. V was clipped by 1 base and J by 3 bases, with 21 bases between them. Germline values: CDR1 SEHNR, CDR2 FQNEAQ (reference sequence). The DNA of the CDR3 is TGTGCCAGCAGCTTAGAATCAGGTGGGGTAGGGAGTTACACTGAAGCTTTCTTT. Amino acids: CASSLESGGVGSYTEAFF.

This clone occurred once. The J gene is TRBJ1-3, the V gene TRBV15; 9 nucleotides agree with TRBD1. This CDR3 region has 17 residues. V dropped 0 bases and J dropped 2; count of bases not matched to a gene: 5. Germline CDR1 LNHNV, CDR2 YYDKDF (reference sequence). The CDR3 here is CATSRDRQGDAGNTIYF. The CDR3 DNA reads TGTGCCACCAGCAGAGATCGACAGGGGGATGCTGGAAACACCATATATTTT.

The chain couples TRBV2 to TRBJ2-2; 8 nucleotides align to TRBD2. Looked up from germline, CDR1 is SNHLY and CDR2 is FYNNEI. This CDR3 is 16 amino acids long. V lost 4 bases and J lost 7; bases outside the gene matches: 11. CDR3 DNA: TGTGCCAGCAGTGGGGGACTAGGTGGGAGTGTCGGGGAGCTGTTTTTT. As protein: CASSGGLGGSVGELFF.

This rearrangement joins TRBV3-1 (or the pseudogene TRBV3-2) to TRBJ1-3; D not resolved. CDR3 length: 19 residues. Looked up from germline, CDR1 is LGHDT and CDR2 is YNNKEL (reference sequence). V shed 1 base and J shed 0 bases, with 19 bases lying between them. This CDR3 reads CASSQVSSGVGSSGNTIYF. CDR3 bases: TGTGCCAGCAGCCAAGTGAGTTCCGGGGTCGGAAGCTCTGGAAACACCATATATTTT.

This clone was found once. The chain carries TRBV6-1 and TRBJ2-2; 9 bases line up with TRBD1. This CDR3 is built from 15 residues. CDR1 is MNHNS, CDR2 SASEGT, per germline. V dropped 0 bases and J dropped 4; count of bases not matched to a gene: 0. The CDR3 sequence: CASSEATGGTGELFF. The CDR3 DNA sequence: TGTGCCAGCAGTGAAGCGACAGGGGGCACCGGGGAGCTGTTTTTT.

This clone turned up a few times. The J gene is TRBJ2-3, the V gene TRBV7-3; TRBD2 matches at 7 bases. V shed 0 bases and J 5 bases; nucleotides not matched to a gene: 5. Germline V CDR1 and CDR2: SGHTA, FQGTGA. The CDR3 totals 15 residues. CDR3 sequence: CASSLTSSGGDTQYF. CDR3 nucleotides: TGTGCCAGCAGCTTAACTTCTAGCGGAGGAGATACGCAGTATTTT.

V gene TRBV29-1 combines with J gene TRBJ2-1; D remains ambiguous. The CDR3 is 12 amino acids. V lost 5 bases and J 4 bases, leaving 9 bases between the germline ends. Germline lookup yields CDR1 SQVTM and CDR2 ANQGSEA. This CDR3 reads CSVKTAYNEQFF. For the CDR3, the DNA is TGCAGCGTTAAGACGGCTTACAATGAGCAGTTCTTC.

On this clone itself: The identical CDR3 is also encoded by other nucleotide sequences in the sample. V and J are TRBV5-1 and TRBJ2-7, with D possibly TRBD2 on 6 matching bases. The germline gives CDR1 SGHRS, CDR2 YFSETQ. V lost 5 bases and J 0 bases, leaving 12 bases between the germline ends. This CDR3 spans 14 amino acids. The CDR3 here is CASSLSGSSYEQYF. CDR3 DNA sequence: TGCGCCAGCAGTCTTAGCGGAAGCTCCTACGAGCAGTACTTC.

The chain couples TRBV7-8 to TRBJ2-7, with D perhaps matching TRBD1 (5 bases). Trimming cost V 5 bases and J 4 bases, with 15 bases left between them. The CDR3 has 14 residues. The germline CDR1 and CDR2 sequences are SGHVS and FQNEAQ. CDR3 in DNA: TGTGCCAGCAGCCTCATCCCAAAGGGGTACGAGCAGTACTTC. This translates into CASSLIPKGYEQYF.

This rearrangement joins TRBV2 to TRBJ1-2, with D perhaps matching TRBD1 (5 bases). Germline values: CDR1 SNHLY, CDR2 FYNNEI. The CDR3 has 14 amino acids. With 7 bases removed from V and 8 bases from J, the gap between germline ends came to 20 bases. CDR3 sequence reads: CASTFRMRGGGYTF. Written as DNA, the CDR3 is TGTGCCAGCACCTTCAGGATGAGGGGAGGCGGCTACACCTTC.

The rearrangement uses TRBV28 and TRBJ2-7; a possible D gene is TRBD1 (5 bases). Germline-derived CDR1 and CDR2 are MDHEN and SYDVKM. V was clipped by 5 bases and J by 0 bases, with 14 bases between them. The CDR3 is 15 residues long. The CDR3 protein is CASSVQGSLSYEQYF. Written as DNA, the CDR3 is TGTGCCAGCAGTGTTCAGGGTTCCCTCTCCTACGAGCAGTACTTC.

This chain links TRBV6-2 or TRBV6-3 with TRBJ2-7; 7 bases line up with TRBD2. In germline, CDR1 is MNHEY, CDR2 SVGEGT. This CDR3 is 13 amino acids long. Germline trimming cut 2 bases from V and 7 bases from J; bases unmatched to any gene: 5. CDR3: CASSYEPGREQYF. The CDR3 DNA reads as TGTGCCAGCAGTTACGAGCCCGGGAGGGAGCAGTACTTC.

This clone came up once. At one end the junction does not follow the germline gene, possibly because of a read error. The chain recombines TRBV2 with TRBJ2-7; D may match TRBD1 or TRBD2 (5 bases each). Germline V lookup: CDR1 SNHLY, CDR2 FYNNEI. The CDR3 spans 13 residues. CDR3 bases: TGTGCCAGCAGTGAAATCCGGGACGCCCAAATGGGCTTC. It codes for CASSEIRDAQMGF. Supplemented by reference TRBV2 and TRBJ2-7, the full variable domain reads EPEVTQTPSHQVTQMGQEVILRCVPISNHLYFYWYRQILGQKVEFLVSFYNNEISEKSEIFDDQFSVERPDGSNFTLKIRSTKLEDSAMYFCASSEIRDAQMGFGPGTRLTVT.

The chain combines TRBV19 with TRBJ1-3, with D uncertain. CDR3 length: 17 amino acids. V shed 2 bases and J shed 2 bases, with 16 bases lying between them. Per the germline V gene, CDR1 is LNHDA and CDR2 is SQIVND (reference sequence). The CDR3 here is CASSIYSTFRTGNTIYF. The CDR3 nucleotides read TGTGCCAGTAGTATATACTCAACCTTTCGGACTGGAAACACCATATATTTT.